Following are 16 T cell receptor beta chains from one sample sequenced in a study of blood T cell repertoires in COVID-19 (dated by TCRdb to 2019 to 2021). The library was prepared using the immunoSEQ multiplex PCR assay. Drawn from immuneACCESS, this table holds only the in-frame rearrangements with V and J called that TCRdb kept. Clones are partly lost; checked studies trace under half to an unresolved V gene and leave the rest unexplained. Recorded for this sample are hundreds of thousands of clones; approximately 91% of them occurred a single time. The leading ten clones occupy 0.65% to 0.8% of the sample. The sample comprised peripheral blood. These receptor sequences come from a human donor in a cohort sampled during active COVID-19.

The J gene is TRBJ1-2, the V gene TRBV11-2, with D maybe TRBD1 (6 bases). Trimming pared 5 bases from V and 3 bases from J, leaving 13 bases between. This CDR3 is 14 amino acids long. CDR1 and CDR2 from the germline V gene are SGHAT and FQNNGV. The CDR3 DNA is TGTGCCAGCAGCCAAGGCGGGGGCGACTATGGCTACACCTTC. This translates into CASSQGGGDYGYTF.

V gene TRBV30 combines with J gene TRBJ1-1, with unresolved D. The V end was cut by 5 bases, the J end by 0 bases, with 10 bases between. Looked up from germline, CDR1 is GTSNPN and CDR2 is SVGIG (reference sequence). The CDR3 consists of 13 residues. CDR3 DNA: TGTGCCTGGGAGTCAGATGTGAACACTGAAGCTTTCTTT. This gives the protein CAWESDVNTEAFF. The complete variable domain, with remaining parts taken from reference TRBV30 and TRBJ1-1, reads SQTIHQWPATLVQPVGSPLSLECTVEGTSNPNLYWYRQAAGRGLQLLFYSVGIGQISSEVPQNLSASRPQDRQFILSSKKLLLSDSGFYLCAWESDVNTEAFFGQGTRLTVV.

For the CDR3, the DNA is TGTGCCAGCAGTGAACTTACAGGGTCAAGGAACACTGAAGCTTTCTTT. It specifies CASSELTGSRNTEAFF. The V call is TRBV27, the J call TRBJ1-1; perhaps TRBD1 as D (6 bases). CDR3 length: 16 amino acids. Trimming removed 5 bases at V and 1 base at J, with 17 bases between. Germline CDR1 is MNHEY and CDR2 is SMNVEV (reference sequence).

This clone was seen just once. The chain joins TRBV19 to TRBJ1-1; 8 nucleotides match TRBD1. J gave up 5 bases and V 6 bases, and 8 bases lay outside the gene matches. Germline V lookup: CDR1 LNHDA, CDR2 SQIVND (reference sequence). The CDR3 runs to 14 residues. This CDR3 reads CASRRQGRKTEAFF. The CDR3 bases are TGTGCCAGTAGGCGACAGGGGCGAAAGACTGAAGCTTTCTTT.

This sequence joins TRBV7-7 and TRBJ2-5, with 10 bases matching TRBD1. Germline CDR1 and CDR2: SSHAT and FNYEAQ (reference sequence). Trimming at V came to 5 bases and at J to 1 base, leaving 10 bases not matched to a gene. The CDR3 spans 17 residues. CDR3 nucleotide sequence: TGTGCCAGCAGCCAATCGACAGGGGGCGAGATCCAAGAGACCCAGTACTTC. This sequence encodes CASSQSTGGEIQETQYF.

This sequence joins TRBV5-4 and TRBJ2-1; D not certain. The germline V and J ends were trimmed by 4 bases and 4 bases, with 15 bases remaining between them. The CDR3 covers 15 residues. Germline lookup yields CDR1 SGHNT and CDR2 YYREEE (reference sequence). The DNA of the CDR3 is TGTGCCAGCAGCATTGACTTGGGTGCTTACAATGAGCAGTTCTTC. This codes for CASSIDLGAYNEQFF. Using reference TRBV5-4 and TRBJ2-1 for the parts outside the CDR3, the full variable domain is ETGVTQSPTHLIKTRGQQVTLRCSSQSGHNTVSWYQQALGQGPQFIFQYYREEENGRGNFPPRFSGLQFPNYSSELNVNALELDDSALYLCASSIDLGAYNEQFFGPGTRLTVL.

CDR3 protein: CASSFTRGYEQYF. CDR3 nucleotide sequence: TGTGCCAGCAGTTTTACACGAGGGTACGAGCAGTACTTC. This chain joins TRBV12-3 or TRBV12-4 and TRBJ2-7, with D tentatively TRBD2 (5 bases). Trimming took off 3 bases at V and 4 bases at J, with 10 bases between the two ends. The CDR3 is 13 residues long.

The rearrangement uses TRBV6-2 or TRBV6-3 and TRBJ1-5; 9 nucleotides match TRBD1. Germline V CDR1 and CDR2: MNHEY, SVGEGT. CDR3 size: 16 residues. Losses at the gene ends were 6 bases for V and 2 bases for J; bases not matched to a gene: 8. In nucleotides, the CDR3 is TGTGCCAGCAGCCCCGGGACAGGGACCGGCAATCAGCCCCAGCATTTT. Translating it yields CASSPGTGTGNQPQHF.

The chain carries TRBV10-3 and TRBJ1-2, with a weak D call TRBD1 (5 bases). The CDR3 loop spans 14 amino acids. CDR1 and CDR2 (germline): ENHRY, SYGVKD. The ends were cut back, 3 bases at V and 3 bases at J, with 11 bases in the middle. The CDR3 here is CAISERQSYYGYTF. The CDR3 DNA follows: TGTGCCATCAGTGAAAGACAGAGCTACTATGGCTACACCTTC.

The chain recombines TRBV27 with TRBJ2-7, with a weak D call TRBD2 (5 bases). Deletions cut 6 bases from V and 2 bases from J, with 11 bases between. From germline, CDR1 is MNHEY and CDR2 SMNVEV (reference sequence). This CDR3 contains 13 residues. The CDR3 sequence is CASSGISTYEQYF. Written as DNA, the CDR3 is TGTGCCAGCAGCGGGATCTCAACCTACGAGCAGTACTTC.

The gene calls are TRBV19 and TRBJ2-2; D may be TRBD2 (7 bases). CDR1 and CDR2 (germline): LNHDA, SQIVND (reference sequence). The CDR3 sequence is 15 residues long. V lost 11 bases and J 2 bases, leaving 18 bases between the germline ends. The CDR3 protein is CASQGGGINTGELFF. The DNA of the CDR3 is TGTGCCTCCCAAGGGGGGGGCATAAACACCGGGGAGCTGTTTTTT. Looking up the rest from reference TRBV19 and TRBJ2-2 gives the full variable domain: DGGITQSPKYLFRKEGQNVTLSCEQNLNHDAMYWYRQDPGQGLRLIYYSQIVNDFQKGDIAEGYSVSREKKESFPLTVTSAQKNPTAFYLCASQGGGINTGELFFGEGSRLTVL.

J is TRBJ1-5 and V is TRBV9; D not resolved. The CDR3 covers 15 residues. V lost 0 bases, J lost 6 bases, and 13 bases lay in between. The germline V gene encodes CDR1 SGDLS and CDR2 YYNGEE. The CDR3 protein is CASSVEGGKVQPQHF. CDR3 in DNA: TGTGCCAGCAGCGTAGAGGGAGGGAAAGTTCAGCCCCAGCATTTT.

This clone was detected once. V gene TRBV29-1 combines with J gene TRBJ2-7; D is unresolved. The V gene's germline CDR1 is SQVTM and CDR2 ANQGSEA. V was trimmed by 8 bases and J by 5 bases, leaving 16 bases between them. This CDR3 comprises 12 residues. CDR3 amino acids: CSPYPVVDEQYF. CDR3 bases: TGCAGCCCATACCCGGTGGTGGACGAGCAGTACTTC.

The chain links TRBV7-3 to TRBJ2-6, with D perhaps TRBD2 (6 bases). This CDR3 contains 16 residues. Germline values: CDR1 SGHTA, CDR2 FQGTGA. V was trimmed by 3 bases and J by 1 base, leaving 10 bases between them. CDR3 sequence: CASSLQGTSGANVLTF. CDR3 nucleotide sequence: TGTGCCAGCAGCTTGCAAGGGACTTCTGGGGCCAACGTCCTGACTTTC.

The chain carries TRBV28 and TRBJ2-2, with a tentative D call TRBD2 (5 bases). Germline CDR1 MDHEN, CDR2 SYDVKM. V shed 10 bases and J shed 7 bases, with 19 bases lying between them. CDR3 length equals 14 residues. DNA for the CDR3: TGTGCCACCTCCTCAGGAGGCGGGTTCGGGGAGCTGTTTTTT. Amino acid sequence: CATSSGGGFGELFF. The variable domain in full, with the rest retrieved from reference TRBV28 and TRBJ2-2, is DVKVTQSSRYLVKRTGEKVFLECVQDMDHENMFWYRQDPGLGLRLIYFSYDVKMKEKGDIPEGYSVSREKKERFSLILESASTNQTSMYLCATSSGGGFGELFFGEGSRLTVL.

The V and J genes are TRBV30 and TRBJ1-4; TRBD1 aligns across 9 bases. The CDR3 is 14 amino acids. Germline V gene sequence: CDR1 GTSNPN, CDR2 SVGIG (reference sequence). V lost 4 bases to trimming and J lost 8 bases; unmatched junction nucleotides: 8. The CDR3 coding sequence is TGTGCCTGGAAAGAACAGGGGGCTGGCGAAAAACTGTTTTTT. Protein: CAWKEQGAGEKLFF.